This T cell receptor beta chain was recorded in a study of CXCR3-negative and CXCR3-positive naive CD8 T cells. The overall study: A total of 150 million or so TRB reads was generated, with about 1.5 +/- 0.3 million per library.

Germline CDR1 LGHNA, CDR2 YSLEER. CDR3 length: 15 residues. Study-level points and caveats: Researchers report that CXCR3-positive naive cells carry more hydrophobic TRB CDR3s than CXCR3-negative naive cells. Diversity proved comparably high across both naive subsets and much lower in memory CD8+ cells.

The authors prepared UMI-labeled TRB cDNA libraries by 5' RACE. TCRdb re-called the 5' RACE reads and shows each CDR3 protein once, DNA omitted. The specimen's table records under 150,000 distinct CDR3 sequences. A remark on this clonotype: Its antigen is unknown.

The sequence derives from a human donor in good health. Some clones in this sample may be carry-over from other donors' samples. The chain combines TRBV4-3 with TRBJ2-1; no DNA is available, so the TRBD2 call from TCRdb remains unchecked. The sample consisted of naive CXCR3+ CD8+ T cells from blood. Subset indicated: CD45RO-CCR7+CD27+CD95- naive CD8+ T cells expressing CXCR3 (TNR3+). The CDR3 sequence is CASSQTTSGGYEQFF.